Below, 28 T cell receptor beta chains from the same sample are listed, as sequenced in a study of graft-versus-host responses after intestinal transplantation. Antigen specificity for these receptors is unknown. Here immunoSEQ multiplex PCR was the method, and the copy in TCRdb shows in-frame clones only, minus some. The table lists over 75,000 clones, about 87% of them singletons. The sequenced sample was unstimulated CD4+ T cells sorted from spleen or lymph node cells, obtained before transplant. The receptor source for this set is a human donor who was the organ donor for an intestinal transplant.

For the CDR3, the DNA is TGTGCCAGCAGTTTCGGGACAGGGGTCCCCCCAGATACGCAGTATTTT. This gives the protein CASSFGTGVPPDTQYF. This sequence joins TRBV28 and TRBJ2-3; 10 nucleotides agree with TRBD1. The junction had 7 bases not matched to a gene; V was cut back by 3 bases and J by 4 bases. This CDR3 has 16 amino acids. CDR1 is MDHEN and CDR2 is SYDVKM in the germline V gene.

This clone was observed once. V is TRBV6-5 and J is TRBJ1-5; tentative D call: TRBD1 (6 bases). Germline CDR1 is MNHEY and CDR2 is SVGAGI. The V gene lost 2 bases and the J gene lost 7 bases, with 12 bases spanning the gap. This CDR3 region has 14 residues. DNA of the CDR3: TGTGCCAGCAGTTACGCCCCCCAGGGGCAGCCCCAGCATTTT. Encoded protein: CASSYAPQGQPQHF.

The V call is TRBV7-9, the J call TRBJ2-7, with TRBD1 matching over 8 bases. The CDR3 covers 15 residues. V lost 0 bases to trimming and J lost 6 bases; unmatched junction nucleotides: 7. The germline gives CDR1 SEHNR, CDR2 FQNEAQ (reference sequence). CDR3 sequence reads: CASSLAGDRGAEQYF. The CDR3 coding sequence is TGTGCCAGCAGCTTAGCCGGCGACAGGGGTGCCGAGCAGTACTTC.

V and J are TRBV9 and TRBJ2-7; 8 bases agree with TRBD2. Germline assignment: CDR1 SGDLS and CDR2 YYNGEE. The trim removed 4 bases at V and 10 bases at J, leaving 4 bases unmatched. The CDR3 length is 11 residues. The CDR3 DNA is TGTGCCAGCAGCCCCGGGGGGGTCCAGTACTTC. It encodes CASSPGGVQYF.

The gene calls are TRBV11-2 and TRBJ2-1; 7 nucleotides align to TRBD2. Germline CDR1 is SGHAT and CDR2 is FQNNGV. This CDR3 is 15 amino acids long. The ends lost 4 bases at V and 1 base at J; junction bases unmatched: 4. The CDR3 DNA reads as TGTGCCAGCAGCTACTCTAGCGGATCCTACAATGAGCAGTTCTTC. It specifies CASSYSSGSYNEQFF. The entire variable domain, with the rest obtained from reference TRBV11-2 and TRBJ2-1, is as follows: EAGVAQSPRYKIIEKRQSVAFWCNPISGHATLYWYQQILGQGPKLLIQFQNNGVVDDSQLPKDRFSAERLKGVDSTLKIQPAKLEDSAVYLCASSYSSGSYNEQFFGPGTRLTVL.

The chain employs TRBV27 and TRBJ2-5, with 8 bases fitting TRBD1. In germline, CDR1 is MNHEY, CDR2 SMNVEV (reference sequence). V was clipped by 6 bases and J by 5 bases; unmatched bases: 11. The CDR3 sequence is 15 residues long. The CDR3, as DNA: TGTGCCAGCAGCTATACTGGACAGGGAACCGAGACCCAGTACTTC. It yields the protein CASSYTGQGTETQYF.

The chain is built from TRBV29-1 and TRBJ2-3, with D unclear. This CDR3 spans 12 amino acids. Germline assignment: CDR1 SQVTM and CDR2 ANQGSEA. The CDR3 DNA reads TGCCGCCGGCCGCAGGGCACAGATACGCAGTATTTT. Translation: CRRPQGTDTQYF.

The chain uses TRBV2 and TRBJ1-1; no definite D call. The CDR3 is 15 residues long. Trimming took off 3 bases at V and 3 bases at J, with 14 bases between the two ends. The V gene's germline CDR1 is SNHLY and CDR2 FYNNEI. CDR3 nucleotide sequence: TGTGCCAGCAGTGAGGTCGGGGTTATGTACACTGAAGCTTTCTTT. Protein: CASSEVGVMYTEAFF. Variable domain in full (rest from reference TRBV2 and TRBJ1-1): EPEVTQTPSHQVTQMGQEVILRCVPISNHLYFYWYRQILGQKVEFLVSFYNNEISEKSEIFDDQFSVERPDGSNFTLKIRSTKLEDSAMYFCASSEVGVMYTEAFFGQGTRLTVV.

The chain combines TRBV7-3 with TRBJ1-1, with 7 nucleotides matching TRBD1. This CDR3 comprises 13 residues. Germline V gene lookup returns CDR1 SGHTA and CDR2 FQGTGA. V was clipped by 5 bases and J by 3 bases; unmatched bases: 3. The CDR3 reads CASSRTGDTEAFF. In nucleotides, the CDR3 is TGTGCCAGCAGCCGTACAGGGGACACTGAAGCTTTCTTT.

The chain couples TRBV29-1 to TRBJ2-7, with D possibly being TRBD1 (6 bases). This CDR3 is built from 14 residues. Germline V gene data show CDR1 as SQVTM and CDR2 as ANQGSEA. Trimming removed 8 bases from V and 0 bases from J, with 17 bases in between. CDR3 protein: CSSFRGCTSYEQYF. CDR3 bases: TGCAGCTCTTTTAGGGGGTGCACCTCCTACGAGCAGTACTTC.

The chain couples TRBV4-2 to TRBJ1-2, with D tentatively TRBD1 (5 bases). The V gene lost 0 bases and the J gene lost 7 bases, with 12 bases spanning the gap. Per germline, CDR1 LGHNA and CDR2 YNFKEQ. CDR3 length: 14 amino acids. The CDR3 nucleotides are TGTGCCAGCAGCCAAGATCGGGGGGAGACTGGCTACACCTTC. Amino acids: CASSQDRGETGYTF.

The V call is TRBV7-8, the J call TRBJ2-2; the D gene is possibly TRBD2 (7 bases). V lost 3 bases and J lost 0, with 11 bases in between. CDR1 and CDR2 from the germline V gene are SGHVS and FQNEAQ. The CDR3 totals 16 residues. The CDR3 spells CASSLGGRTNTGELFF. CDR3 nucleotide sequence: TGTGCCAGCAGCTTGGGGGGGCGGACGAACACCGGGGAGCTGTTTTTT.

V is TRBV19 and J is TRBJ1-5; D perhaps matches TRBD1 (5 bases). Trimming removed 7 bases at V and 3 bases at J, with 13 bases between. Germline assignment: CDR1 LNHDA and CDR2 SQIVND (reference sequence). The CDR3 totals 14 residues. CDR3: CASTQGVYNQPQHF. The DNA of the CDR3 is TGTGCCAGTACCCAAGGGGTATACAATCAGCCCCAGCATTTT. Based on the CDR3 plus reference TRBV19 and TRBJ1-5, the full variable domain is DGGITQSPKYLFRKEGQNVTLSCEQNLNHDAMYWYRQDPGQGLRLIYYSQIVNDFQKGDIAEGYSVSREKKESFPLTVTSAQKNPTAFYLCASTQGVYNQPQHFGDGTRLSIL.

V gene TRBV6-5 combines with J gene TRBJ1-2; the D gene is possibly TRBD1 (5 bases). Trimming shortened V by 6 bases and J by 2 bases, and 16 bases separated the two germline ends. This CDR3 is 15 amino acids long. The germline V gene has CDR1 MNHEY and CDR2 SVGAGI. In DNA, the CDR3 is TGTGCCAGCAGCTCACCAGGGAGGGGAAACTATGGCTACACCTTC. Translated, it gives CASSSPGRGNYGYTF.

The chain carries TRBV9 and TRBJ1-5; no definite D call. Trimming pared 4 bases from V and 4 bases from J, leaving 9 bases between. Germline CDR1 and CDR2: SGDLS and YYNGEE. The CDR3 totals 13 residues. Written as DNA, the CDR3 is TGTGCCAGCAGCACAACCACAAATCAGCCCCAGCATTTT. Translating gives CASSTTTNQPQHF.

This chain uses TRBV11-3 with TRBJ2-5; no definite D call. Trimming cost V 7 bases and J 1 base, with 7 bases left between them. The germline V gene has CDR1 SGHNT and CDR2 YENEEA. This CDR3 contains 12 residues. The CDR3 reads CASNRAQETQYF. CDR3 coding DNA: TGTGCCAGCAATAGAGCCCAAGAGACCCAGTACTTC.

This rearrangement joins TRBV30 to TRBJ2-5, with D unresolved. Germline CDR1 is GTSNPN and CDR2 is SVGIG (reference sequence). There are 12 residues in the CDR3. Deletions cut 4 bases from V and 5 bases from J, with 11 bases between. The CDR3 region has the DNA TGTGCCTGGAATGGTGGCTCGGAGACCCAGTACTTC. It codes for CAWNGGSETQYF.

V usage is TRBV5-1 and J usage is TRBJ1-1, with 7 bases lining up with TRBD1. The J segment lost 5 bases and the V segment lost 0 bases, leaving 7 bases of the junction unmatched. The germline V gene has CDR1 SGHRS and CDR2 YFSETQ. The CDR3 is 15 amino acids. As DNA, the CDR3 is TGCGCCAGCAGCTTGGGGAGGGGGCGAGTGACTGAAGCTTTCTTT. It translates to CASSLGRGRVTEAFF.

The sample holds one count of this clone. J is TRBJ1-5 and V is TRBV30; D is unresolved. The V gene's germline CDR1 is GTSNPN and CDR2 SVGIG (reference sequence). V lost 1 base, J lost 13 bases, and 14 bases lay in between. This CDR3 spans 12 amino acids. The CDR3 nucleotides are TGTGCCTGGAGTGACTTCTCTGGTGCGCAGCATTTT. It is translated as CAWSDFSGAQHF.

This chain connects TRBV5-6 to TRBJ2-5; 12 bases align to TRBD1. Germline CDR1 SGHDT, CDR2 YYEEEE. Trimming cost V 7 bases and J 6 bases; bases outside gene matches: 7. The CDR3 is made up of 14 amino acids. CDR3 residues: CASWGTGGGKTQYF. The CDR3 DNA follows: TGTGCCAGCTGGGGGACAGGGGGCGGGAAGACCCAGTACTTC.

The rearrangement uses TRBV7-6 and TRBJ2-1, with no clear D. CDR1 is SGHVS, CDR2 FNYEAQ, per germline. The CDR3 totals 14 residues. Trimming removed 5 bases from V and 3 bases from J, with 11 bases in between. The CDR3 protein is CASSRGNYYNEQFF. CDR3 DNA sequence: TGTGCCAGCAGCCGAGGAAACTACTACAATGAGCAGTTCTTC.

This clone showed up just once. CDR3 sequence: CASSQPAGSKGEQFF. CDR3 in DNA: TGCGCCAGCAGCCAACCAGCGGGGTCTAAAGGTGAGCAGTTCTTC. The gene calls are TRBV4-1 and TRBJ2-1; 7 bases line up with TRBD2. CDR3 size: 15 residues. The junction had 10 bases not matched to a gene; V was cut back by 2 bases and J by 9 bases. CDR1 MGHRA and CDR2 YSYEKL come from the germline V gene.

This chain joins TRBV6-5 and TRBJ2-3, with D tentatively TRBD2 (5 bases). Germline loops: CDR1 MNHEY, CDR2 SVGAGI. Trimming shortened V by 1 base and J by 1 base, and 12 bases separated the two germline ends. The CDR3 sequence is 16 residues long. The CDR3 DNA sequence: TGTGCCAGCAGTTACTTCCGGGGAGCCGGCACAGATACGCAGTATTTT. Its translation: CASSYFRGAGTDTQYF.

The CDR3 reads CASSLGVSGNTDTQYF. The DNA for the CDR3 is TGCGCCAGCAGCTTGGGGGTTAGCGGTAACACAGATACGCAGTATTTT. V is TRBV5-1 and J is TRBJ2-3; possible D gene TRBD2, 6 bases. From germline, CDR1 is SGHRS and CDR2 YFSETQ. The CDR3 consists of 16 residues. Trimming removed 0 bases at V and 2 bases at J, with 13 bases between.

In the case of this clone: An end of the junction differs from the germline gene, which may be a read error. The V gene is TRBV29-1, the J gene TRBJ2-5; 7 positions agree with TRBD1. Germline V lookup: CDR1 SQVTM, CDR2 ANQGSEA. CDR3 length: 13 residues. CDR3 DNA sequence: TGCAGCGTGGAAGGACAGGCACAAGAGACCCAGTACTTC. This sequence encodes CSVEGQAQETQYF.

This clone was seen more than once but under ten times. CDR3 coding DNA: TGTGCCAGCAGTTTCCCCGCGACAGGGGGAAGAGATACGCAGTATTTT. It specifies CASSFPATGGRDTQYF. V gene TRBV27 combines with J gene TRBJ2-3; 9 positions match TRBD1. V trimming: 3 bases; J trimming: 5 bases; junction bases outside the gene matches: 9. Germline V CDR1 and CDR2: MNHEY, SMNVEV (reference sequence). The CDR3 consists of 16 residues.

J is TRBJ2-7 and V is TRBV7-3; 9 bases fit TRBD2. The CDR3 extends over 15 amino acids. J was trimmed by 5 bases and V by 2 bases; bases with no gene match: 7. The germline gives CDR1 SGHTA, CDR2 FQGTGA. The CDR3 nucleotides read TGTGCCAGCAGCTTAGCTAGCGGGAACGTCCACGAGCAGTACTTC. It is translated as CASSLASGNVHEQYF. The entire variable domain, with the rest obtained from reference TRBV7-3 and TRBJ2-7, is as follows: GAGVSQTPSNKVTEKGKYVELRCDPISGHTALYWYRQSLGQGPEFLIYFQGTGAADDSGLPNDRFFAVRPEGSVSTLKIQRTERGDSAVYLCASSLASGNVHEQYFGPGTRLTVT.

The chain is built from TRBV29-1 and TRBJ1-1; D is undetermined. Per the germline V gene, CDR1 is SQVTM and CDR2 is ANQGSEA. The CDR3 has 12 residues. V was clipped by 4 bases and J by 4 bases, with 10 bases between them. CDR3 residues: CSVGAGSTEAFF. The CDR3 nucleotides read TGCAGCGTTGGGGCGGGGAGCACTGAAGCTTTCTTT.